The 21 T cell receptor beta chains reported below all come from one sample, sequenced in a study of blood T cell repertoires in COVID-19. Sequencing used immunoSEQ multiplex PCR; TCRdb keeps in-frame clones, though not all of them. The data show around 150,000 clones, roughly 85% seen once. Sequencing was carried out using peripheral blood. These receptor sequences come from a man aged 40-50 years with acute or convalescent COVID-19.

The V gene is TRBV18, the J gene TRBJ1-4; tentative D call: TRBD1 (5 bases). Germline CDR1 KGHSH, CDR2 LQKENI. The CDR3 has 16 residues. Trimming took 4 bases from V and 4 from J, leaving 16 bases between them. The CDR3 loop is CASSRSPTGYNEKLFF. The CDR3 DNA sequence: TGTGCCAGCTCACGGTCACCCACAGGTTATAATGAAAAACTGTTTTTT. Looking up the rest from reference TRBV18 and TRBJ1-4 gives the full variable domain: NAGVMQNPRHLVRRRGQEARLRCSPMKGHSHVYWYRQLPEEGLKFMVYLQKENIIDESGMPKERFSAEFPKEGPSILRIQQVVRGDSAAYFCASSRSPTGYNEKLFFGSGTQLSVL.

This clone was recorded a few times. The chain uses TRBV3-1 (or the pseudogene TRBV3-2) and TRBJ2-2; no definite D call. Germline values: CDR1 LGHDT, CDR2 YNNKEL (reference sequence). Trimming pared 4 bases from V and 6 bases from J, leaving 6 bases between. The CDR3 runs to 12 residues. The DNA of the CDR3 is TGTGCCAGCAGCCGTAGTTCCGGGGAGCTGTTTTTT. It translates to CASSRSSGELFF.

The rearrangement links TRBV27 to TRBJ1-2, with 10 bases identical to TRBD1. The J segment lost 4 bases and the V segment lost 5 bases, leaving 7 bases of the junction unmatched. The CDR3 loop spans 15 amino acids. The germline V gene has CDR1 MNHEY and CDR2 SMNVEV (reference sequence). The CDR3 DNA reads as TGTGCCAGCAGTCAGGGACAGGGGACCTTCTATGGCTACACCTTC. Translation: CASSQGQGTFYGYTF.

The chain has TRBV5-4 and TRBJ1-1; D call uncertain. V lost 4 bases and J lost 4, with 11 bases in between. Germline V gene data show CDR1 as SGHNT and CDR2 as YYREEE (reference sequence). This CDR3 spans 13 amino acids. The CDR3 sequence is CASSRELSTEAFF. CDR3 DNA sequence: TGTGCCAGCAGCCGAGAACTTAGCACTGAAGCTTTCTTT. The full variable domain, its missing parts supplied by reference TRBV5-4 and TRBJ1-1, is ETGVTQSPTHLIKTRGQQVTLRCSSQSGHNTVSWYQQALGQGPQFIFQYYREEENGRGNFPPRFSGLQFPNYSSELNVNALELDDSALYLCASSRELSTEAFFGQGTRLTVV.

The chain couples TRBV18 to TRBJ2-4; 8 nucleotides agree with TRBD1. The CDR3 sequence is 16 residues long. The V gene's germline CDR1 is KGHSH and CDR2 LQKENI. With 1 base clipped from V and 9 bases from J, the junction kept 11 bases outside the gene matches. The DNA for the CDR3 is TGTGCCAGCTCACCACTGATGGGGCAGGGGGCGAGCATTCAGTACTTC. Protein: CASSPLMGQGASIQYF.

This chain connects TRBV28 to TRBJ1-4; D unclear. Germline CDR1 MDHEN, CDR2 SYDVKM. V lost 10 bases, J lost 0 bases, and 15 bases lay in between. The CDR3 loop spans 15 amino acids. The CDR3 reads CATSLIGTTNEKLFF. The CDR3 DNA is TGTGCCACCTCACTAATCGGGACAACTAATGAAAAACTGTTTTTT.

This clone was recorded only once. The chain couples TRBV4-1 to TRBJ1-3; D not certain. The germline V gene encodes CDR1 MGHRA and CDR2 YSYEKL. This CDR3 spans 16 amino acids. Trimming stripped 3 bases from V and 1 base from J, with 13 bases between. CDR3 amino acids: CASSHPAVESGNTIYF. CDR3 bases: TGCGCCAGCAGCCATCCCGCCGTAGAGTCTGGAAACACCATATATTTT.

This chain joins TRBV14 and TRBJ2-3, with TRBD1 matching 7 bases. The CDR3 consists of 12 residues. The V and J ends lost 5 bases and 9 bases, in that order; junction bases with no gene match: 5. Germline V gives CDR1 SGHDN, CDR2 FVKESK. CDR3 sequence reads: CASSSYRGTQYF. The CDR3 DNA reads TGTGCCAGCAGCTCCTACAGGGGCACGCAGTATTTT.

V gene TRBV7-8 combines with J gene TRBJ2-7, with TRBD1 matching over 8 bases. The CDR3 contains 14 residues. Germline V gives CDR1 SGHVS, CDR2 FQNEAQ. V lost 3 bases and J lost 3; bases outside the gene matches: 4. The CDR3 loop reads CASSFGTGDYEQYF. The CDR3 DNA follows: TGTGCCAGCAGCTTCGGGACAGGTGACTACGAGCAGTACTTC.

This clone has only one observation. The rearrangement uses TRBV5-6 and TRBJ1-4; 7 bases are a match to TRBD1. The CDR3 length is 17 residues. V shed 0 bases, J shed 0 bases, and the junction held 5 bases outside the gene matches. CDR1 and CDR2 (germline): SGHDT, YYEEEE. Written as DNA, the CDR3 is TGTGCCAGCAGCTTGGTAGGGGGCGGGGCAACTAATGAAAAACTGTTTTTT. Translating it yields CASSLVGGGATNEKLFF.

CDR3 residues: CASSPHGEGGLGYTF. The CDR3 bases are TGTGCCAGCAGCCCCCATGGGGAGGGAGGGCTTGGCTACACCTTC. The chain is built from TRBV7-3 and TRBJ1-2; D gene unclear. V lost 5 bases to trimming and J lost 7 bases, with 20 bases between them. Looked up from germline, CDR1 is SGHTA and CDR2 is FQGTGA. The CDR3 consists of 15 residues.

This chain joins TRBV7-2 and TRBJ2-7; TRBD2 matches at 12 bases. CDR1 and CDR2 from the germline V gene are SGHTA and FQGNSA. There are 15 residues in the CDR3. J lost 3 bases, V lost 3 bases, and 3 bases had no gene match. CDR3 nucleotides: TGTGCCAGCAGCTTCACTAGCGGGGGGCTCTACGAGCAGTACTTC. Protein product: CASSFTSGGLYEQYF.

This clone appeared a single time. The genes are TRBV3-1 (or the pseudogene TRBV3-2) and TRBJ2-7, with D possibly matching TRBD2 (5 bases). Per the germline V gene, CDR1 is LGHDT and CDR2 is YNNKEL (reference sequence). The CDR3 runs to 13 residues. V gave up 5 bases and J gave up 4 bases, with 12 bases separating them. The CDR3 loop reads CASSFSRGYEQYF. The CDR3 DNA is TGTGCCAGCAGCTTCTCCCGCGGGTACGAGCAGTACTTC.

The CDR3 DNA is TGTGCCAGCATAGACAGGCGTGGCTACACCTTC. Translating it yields CASIDRRGYTF. The chain carries TRBV12-3 or TRBV12-4 and TRBJ1-2; D perhaps matches TRBD1 (6 bases). The CDR3 is 11 amino acids. V was shortened by 7 bases and J by 7 bases, with 10 bases between the two germline ends.

The rearrangement joins TRBV7-3 to TRBJ2-2; TRBD2 aligns across 9 bases. Looked up from germline, CDR1 is SGHTA and CDR2 is FQGTGA. Trimming took 6 bases from V and 2 from J; bases not matched to a gene: 10. CDR3 length: 17 residues. The CDR3 coding sequence is TGTGCCAGCAGGCGGAGCGGGGGGCCCTCTAACACCGGGGAGCTGTTTTTT. Protein: CASRRSGGPSNTGELFF.

V is TRBV28 and J is TRBJ2-7; maybe TRBD2 (5 bases). V dropped 2 bases and J dropped 2 bases, with 13 bases sitting between them. This CDR3 has 15 residues. Germline V CDR1 and CDR2: MDHEN, SYDVKM. For the CDR3, the DNA is TGTGCCAGCAGTTTAAGGTTGTCACTAGCCTACGAGCAGTACTTC. This sequence encodes CASSLRLSLAYEQYF.

This clone was detected only a few times. The chain links TRBV19 to TRBJ1-2; no clear D. The V gene's germline CDR1 is LNHDA and CDR2 SQIVND (reference sequence). This CDR3 contains 16 residues. With 5 bases removed from V and 8 bases from J, the gap between germline ends came to 24 bases. The CDR3 protein is CASSARFELGSRGYTF. The CDR3 nucleotides are TGTGCCAGTAGTGCCCGCTTTGAGCTGGGTTCGCGGGGCTACACCTTC.

The gene calls are TRBV4-2 and TRBJ2-1; 8 positions agree with TRBD2. Germline-derived CDR1 and CDR2 are LGHNA and YNFKEQ. The V segment lost 6 bases and the J segment 9 bases; nucleotides outside the gene matches: 10. There are 14 residues in the CDR3. CDR3 sequence reads: CASSQPGTRGEQFF. CDR3 nucleotide sequence: TGTGCCAGCAGTCAACCCGGGACTAGGGGTGAGCAGTTCTTC.

The V and J genes are TRBV19 and TRBJ1-6; 7 bases agree with TRBD1. Looked up from germline, CDR1 is LNHDA and CDR2 is SQIVND (reference sequence). Unmatched junction bases numbered 10, after V lost 4 bases and J lost 7 bases. CDR3 length: 16 residues. The CDR3 here is CASSKGRDSGNSPLHF. Written as DNA, the CDR3 is TGTGCCAGTAGTAAAGGGCGGGACAGCGGCAATTCACCCCTCCACTTT.

The V call is TRBV4-1, the J call TRBJ2-2; tentative D call: TRBD2 (7 bases). Per the germline V gene, CDR1 is MGHRA and CDR2 is YSYEKL. Trimming cost V 4 bases and J 3 bases, with 15 bases left between them. This CDR3 has 16 amino acids. The CDR3 is CASSPERGGYTGELFF. DNA for the CDR3: TGCGCCAGCAGCCCTGAGAGGGGGGGATACACCGGGGAGCTGTTTTTT.

The chain is built from TRBV7-3 and TRBJ1-2, with 9 positions matching TRBD1. Losses at the gene ends were 5 bases for V and 4 bases for J; bases not matched to a gene: 8. The CDR3 consists of 15 residues. Germline V gene lookup returns CDR1 SGHTA and CDR2 FQGTGA. CDR3 protein: CASSPGQGNTYGYTF. For the CDR3, the DNA is TGTGCCAGCAGCCCCGGACAGGGGAACACCTATGGCTACACCTTC.